Presented here are 14 T cell receptor beta chains from one specimen sequenced in a study of T cell responses to AZD1222 COVID-19 vaccine. Sequencing used immunoSEQ multiplex PCR; TCRdb keeps in-frame clones, though not all of them. Of about 69,000 clones listed, about 80% are singletons. This material consisted of peripheral blood, taken 28 days after the second AZD1222 dose. These receptors originate from an adult who received the AZD1222 COVID-19 vaccine.

V and J are TRBV20-1 and TRBJ2-1; the D is unclear. Trimming stripped 3 bases from V and 1 base from J, with 13 bases between. This CDR3 spans 15 amino acids. Germline-derived CDR1 and CDR2 are DFQATT and SNEGSKA (reference sequence). CDR3 residues: CSASYWEGSYNEQFF. The CDR3 DNA reads TGCAGTGCTAGTTATTGGGAAGGGTCCTACAATGAGCAGTTCTTC.

The chain recombines TRBV30 with TRBJ2-2, with unresolved D. Germline V gene lookup returns CDR1 GTSNPN and CDR2 SVGIG (reference sequence). This CDR3 has 11 residues. V dropped 3 bases and J dropped 5 bases, with 4 bases sitting between them. The CDR3 bases are TGTGCCTGGAGCGGGACCGGGGAGCTGTTTTTT. Translating it yields CAWSGTGELFF.

J is TRBJ1-1 and V is TRBV7-2, with 7 bases matching TRBD1. The germline CDR1 and CDR2 sequences are SGHTA and FQGNSA. V shed 1 base and J 4 bases; nucleotides not matched to a gene: 6. CDR3 length: 15 residues. The CDR3 nucleotides read TGTGCCAGCAGCTTAGTGAAGGGGGCCTTCACTGAAGCTTTCTTT. This encodes CASSLVKGAFTEAFF.

This chain connects TRBV4-3 to TRBJ1-2, with TRBD1 as a possible D gene (5 bases). The CDR3 is 14 amino acids. Germline V CDR1 and CDR2: LGHNA, YSLEER. Deletions cut 0 bases from V and 2 bases from J, with 7 bases between. CDR3 residues: CASSQEQGNYGYTF. The CDR3 bases are TGCGCCAGCAGCCAAGAGCAGGGAAACTATGGCTACACCTTC.

This sequence joins TRBV5-6 and TRBJ2-7; no definite D call. CDR1 is SGHDT, CDR2 YYEEEE, per germline. The CDR3 extends over 12 amino acids. The V end lost 1 base, the J end lost 0 bases, and 2 bases lay between the germline ends. The DNA of the CDR3 is TGTGCCAGCAGCTTGCCCTCCTACGAGCAGTACTTC. It encodes CASSLPSYEQYF.

There are a few counts of this clone. The V gene is TRBV7-2, the J gene TRBJ2-5, with D perhaps TRBD2 (5 bases). V was shortened by 1 base and J by 4 bases, with 13 bases between the two germline ends. Germline V gene data show CDR1 as SGHTA and CDR2 as FQGNSA. This CDR3 has 15 amino acids. DNA of the CDR3: TGTGCCAGCAGCTTAGTGAGGGATTCCCGAGAGACCCAGTACTTC. Its translation is CASSLVRDSRETQYF. The full variable domain, in which reference TRBV7-2 and TRBJ2-5 provide the parts outside the CDR3, is GAGVSQSPSNKVTEKGKDVELRCDPISGHTALYWYRQSLGQGLEFLIYFQGNSAPDKSGLPSDRFSAERTGGSVSTLTIQRTQQEDSAVYLCASSLVRDSRETQYFGPGTRLLVL.

The chain recombines TRBV5-1 with TRBJ1-1, with D possibly TRBD1 on 6 matching bases. Germline V gene sequence: CDR1 SGHRS, CDR2 YFSETQ. This CDR3 has 15 amino acids. The V end was cut by 3 bases, the J end by 1 base, with 13 bases between. CDR3 sequence reads: CASSWGTQANTEAFF. The CDR3 region has the DNA TGCGCCAGCAGCTGGGGGACACAAGCGAACACTGAAGCTTTCTTT.

The CDR3 region has the DNA TGTGCCAGCTCACCCGTCTCGGCGGACTATGGCTACACCTTC. Encoded protein: CASSPVSADYGYTF. V usage is TRBV18 and J usage is TRBJ1-2; D ambiguous. This CDR3 comprises 14 residues. Trimming removed 3 bases at V and 3 bases at J, with 11 bases between. Germline values: CDR1 KGHSH, CDR2 LQKENI. Filled out from reference TRBV18 and TRBJ1-2, the complete variable domain reads NAGVMQNPRHLVRRRGQEARLRCSPMKGHSHVYWYRQLPEEGLKFMVYLQKENIIDESGMPKERFSAEFPKEGPSILRIQQVVRGDSAAYFCASSPVSADYGYTFGSGTRLTVV.

The V gene is TRBV29-1, the J gene TRBJ1-2, with D possibly being TRBD1 (5 bases). Trimming cost V 2 bases and J 4 bases, with 8 bases left between them. There are 12 residues in the CDR3. The V gene's germline CDR1 is SQVTM and CDR2 ANQGSEA. CDR3 sequence reads: CSVERGVYGYTF. Written as DNA, the CDR3 is TGCAGCGTTGAACGGGGGGTCTATGGCTACACCTTC.

The V and J genes are TRBV12-3 or TRBV12-4 and TRBJ2-3; a possible D gene is TRBD2 (5 bases). Trimming took 6 bases from V and 2 from J, leaving 9 bases between them. CDR3 length: 13 residues. For the CDR3, the DNA is TGTGCCAGCAGGGAAGGACTCACAGATACGCAGTATTTT. Protein product: CASREGLTDTQYF.

The chain is built from TRBV7-9 and TRBJ2-5; D is undetermined. The germline gives CDR1 SEHNR, CDR2 FQNEAQ (reference sequence). Trimming pared 3 bases from V and 5 bases from J, leaving 7 bases between. The CDR3 sequence is 12 residues long. The CDR3 sequence: CASSFSWETQYF. The CDR3, as DNA: TGTGCCAGCAGCTTTAGTTGGGAGACCCAGTACTTC.

The gene calls are TRBV7-3 and TRBJ1-2, with 10 bases that match TRBD1. This CDR3 contains 18 residues. Germline CDR1 SGHTA, CDR2 FQGTGA. V shed 2 bases, J shed 8 bases, and the junction held 17 bases outside the gene matches. CDR3 nucleotide sequence: TGTGCCAGCAGCTTAGATCCTCCGGGACAGGGGTCGATTCGGGGCTACACCTTC. This encodes CASSLDPPGQGSIRGYTF.

The chain employs TRBV4-1 and TRBJ1-4; D ambiguous. The CDR3 has 14 residues. CDR1 is MGHRA and CDR2 is YSYEKL in the germline V gene. V lost 7 bases and J 5 bases, leaving 14 bases between the germline ends. CDR3 DNA: TGCGCCAGCAACTCCTGGGCACAAAATGAAAAACTGTTTTTT. This translates into CASNSWAQNEKLFF.

The chain recombines TRBV12-3 or TRBV12-4 with TRBJ1-2; weak D call: TRBD1 (6 bases). This CDR3 is built from 13 residues. V lost 5 bases to trimming and J lost 6 bases, with 13 bases between them. In DNA form, the CDR3 reads TGTGCCAGCAGTCCTTTACAGGGAAATGGCTACACCTTC. Translation gives CASSPLQGNGYTF.